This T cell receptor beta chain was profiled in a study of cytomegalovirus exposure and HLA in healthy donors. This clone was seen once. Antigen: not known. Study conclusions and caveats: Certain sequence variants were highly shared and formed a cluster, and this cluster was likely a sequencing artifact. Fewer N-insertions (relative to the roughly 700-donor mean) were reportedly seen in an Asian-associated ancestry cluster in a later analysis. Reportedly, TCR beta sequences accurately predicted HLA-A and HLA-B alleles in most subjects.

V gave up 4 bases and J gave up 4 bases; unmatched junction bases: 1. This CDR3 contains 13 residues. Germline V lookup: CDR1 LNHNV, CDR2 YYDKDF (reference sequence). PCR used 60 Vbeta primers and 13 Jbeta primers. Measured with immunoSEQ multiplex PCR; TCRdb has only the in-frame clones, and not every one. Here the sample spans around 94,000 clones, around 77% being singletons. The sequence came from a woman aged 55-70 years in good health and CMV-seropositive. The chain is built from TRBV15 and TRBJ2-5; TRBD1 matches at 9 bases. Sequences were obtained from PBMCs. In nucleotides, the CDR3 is TGTGCCACCAGCACGGGACAGGGAGAGACCCAGTACTTC. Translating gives CATSTGQGETQYF.